This T cell receptor beta chain is from a study of OX40 agonist ivuxolimab in advanced cancers. Measured with immunoSEQ multiplex PCR; TCRdb has only the in-frame clones, and not every one. The sample has 60,000 to 100,000 clones, less than 95% seen once. This CDR3 has 13 amino acids. Losses at the gene ends were 11 bases for V and 0 bases for J; bases not matched to a gene: 7. The germline CDR1 and CDR2 sequences are SNHLY and FYNNEI. This sequence joins TRBV2 and TRBJ2-7; the match to TRBD2 covers 7 bases. This specimen was CD4+ or CD8+ T cells sorted from blood, taken in a trial of the OX40 agonist ivuxolimab. The TCR originated in an adult with an advanced solid tumor such as melanoma, head and neck, liver or kidney cancer. This CDR3 is CAQGGASSYEQYF. CDR3 in DNA: TGTGCCCAGGGAGGGGCAAGCTCCTACGAGCAGTACTTC.